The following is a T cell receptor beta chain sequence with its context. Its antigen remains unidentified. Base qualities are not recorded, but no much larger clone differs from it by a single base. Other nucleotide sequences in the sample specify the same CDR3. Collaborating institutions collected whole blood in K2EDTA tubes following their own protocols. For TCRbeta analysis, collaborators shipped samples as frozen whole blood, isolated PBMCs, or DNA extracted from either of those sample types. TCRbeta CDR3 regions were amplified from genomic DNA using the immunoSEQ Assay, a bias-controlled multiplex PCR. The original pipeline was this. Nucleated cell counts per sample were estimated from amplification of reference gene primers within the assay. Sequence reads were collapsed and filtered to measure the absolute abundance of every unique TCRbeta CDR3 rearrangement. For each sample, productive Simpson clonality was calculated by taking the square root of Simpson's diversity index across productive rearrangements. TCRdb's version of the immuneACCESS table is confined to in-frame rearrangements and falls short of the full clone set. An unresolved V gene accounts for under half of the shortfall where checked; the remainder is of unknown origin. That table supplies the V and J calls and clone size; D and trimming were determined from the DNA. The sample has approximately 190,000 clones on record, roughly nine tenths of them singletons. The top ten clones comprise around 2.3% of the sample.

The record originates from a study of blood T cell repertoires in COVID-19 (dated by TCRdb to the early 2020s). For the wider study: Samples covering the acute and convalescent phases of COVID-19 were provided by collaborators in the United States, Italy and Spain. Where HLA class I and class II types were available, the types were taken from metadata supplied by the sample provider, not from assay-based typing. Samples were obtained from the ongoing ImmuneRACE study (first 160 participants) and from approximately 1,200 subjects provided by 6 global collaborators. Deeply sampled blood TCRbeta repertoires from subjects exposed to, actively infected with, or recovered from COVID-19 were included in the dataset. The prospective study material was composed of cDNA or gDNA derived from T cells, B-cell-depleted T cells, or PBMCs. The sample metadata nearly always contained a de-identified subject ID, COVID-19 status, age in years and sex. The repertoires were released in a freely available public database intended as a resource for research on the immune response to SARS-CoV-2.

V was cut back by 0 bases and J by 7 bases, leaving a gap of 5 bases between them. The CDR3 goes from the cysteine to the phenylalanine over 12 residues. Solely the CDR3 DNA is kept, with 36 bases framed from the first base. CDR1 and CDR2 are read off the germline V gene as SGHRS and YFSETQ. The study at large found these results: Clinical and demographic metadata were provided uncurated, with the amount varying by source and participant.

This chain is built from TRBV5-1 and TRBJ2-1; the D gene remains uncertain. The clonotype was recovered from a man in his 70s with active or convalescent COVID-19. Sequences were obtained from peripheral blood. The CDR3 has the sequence CASSLARNEQFF. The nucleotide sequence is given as TGCGCCAGCAGCTTGGCTCGGAATGAGCAGTTCTTC.